A selection of T cell receptor beta chains follows, all from one sample in a study of shared clonotypes between healthy human individuals. This table comes from immunoSEQ multiplex PCR, and its TCRdb copy is limited to in-frame clones, with some not included. The sample holds 500,000 to 700,000 clones, approximately 96% seen once. Sequencing was done on a sample of naive CD8+ T cells sorted from blood. These receptors originate from a woman in her thirties in good health. Each CDR3 is given with its conserved first and last residue. The order of the fields is V gene, D gene, J gene, CDR3 protein. The D gene is left open where the match is weak.

TRBV2	.	TRBJ1-4	CASNRIPVNEKLFF
TRBV11-1	TRBD1	TRBJ2-7	CASSLEGAGYEQYF
TRBV10-3	TRBD2	TRBJ2-7	CAISDGTSGYEQYF
TRBV5-1	.	TRBJ2-1	CASSAYREYDEQFF
TRBV6-1	.	TRBJ1-5	CASSEMSRVRAPNQPQHF
TRBV27	.	TRBJ1-1	CASLGREGEAFF
TRBV28	.	TRBJ2-7	CASSLTGQEQYF
TRBV7-9	.	TRBJ2-2	CASSFGGTGELFF
TRBV7-3	.	TRBJ2-7	CASSSPIGGRTYEQYF
TRBV10-1	TRBD1	TRBJ1-1	CASSRDRGTHMNTEAFF
TRBV27	TRBD1	TRBJ2-1	CASSPSGTGAHNEQFF
TRBV6-5	.	TRBJ2-7	CASSYSTGPTSYEQYF
TRBV5-4	TRBD2	.	CASSARLAGETYEQYF
TRBV6-1	TRBD1	TRBJ1-2	CASSSPGQLIYGYTF
TRBV30	TRBD1	.	CAWGQGIHEQYF
TRBV4-1	.	TRBJ2-7	CASSLMTDQSYEQYF
TRBV6-1	TRBD1	TRBJ2-7	CASSGYRGPSYEQYF
TRBV7-9	.	TRBJ1-1	CASSQTGTQEGMNTEAFF
TRBV27	.	TRBJ2-3	CASSLSGVEDTQYF
TRBV2	TRBD2	TRBJ2-7	CASSDGLAGTYEQYF